The 21 T cell receptor beta chains listed next were all sequenced from one sample in a study of blood T cell repertoires in COVID-19. Method: immunoSEQ multiplex PCR; TCRdb's copy keeps in-frame clones and lacks some. This sample carries 100,000 to 150,000 clones, roughly three quarters of them seen once, and the ten largest clones take roughly 35%. Sequencing was performed on peripheral blood. These receptors were collected from a man aged 35 to 55 with active or convalescent COVID-19.

This CDR3 is CASSEDSNYGYTF. CDR3 bases: TGTGCCAGCAGTGAAGATAGTAACTATGGCTACACCTTC. V gene TRBV6-1 combines with J gene TRBJ1-2, with unresolved D. CDR1 and CDR2 from the germline V gene are MNHNS and SASEGT. V shed 1 base and J shed 1 base, with 4 bases lying between them. CDR3 size: 13 residues.

This clone was seen only a few times. This chain uses TRBV6-2 or TRBV6-3 with TRBJ1-1; D unclear. The V end was cut by 2 bases, the J end by 8 bases, with 24 bases between. Germline CDR1 and CDR2: MNHEY and SVGEGT. CDR3 length equals 17 residues. The chain's CDR3 is CASSYAPKWRANLEAFF. The CDR3 DNA is TGTGCCAGCAGTTACGCCCCCAAATGGCGGGCAAACTTGGAAGCTTTCTTT.

This chain joins TRBV4-1 and TRBJ1-2, with D perhaps TRBD1 (5 bases). This CDR3 is built from 15 residues. In germline, CDR1 is MGHRA, CDR2 YSYEKL. V lost 1 base to trimming and J lost 4 bases, with 13 bases between them. CDR3 DNA: TGCGCCAGCAGCCAAGGCGCGGGGGTGGCCTATGGCTACACCTTC. It yields the protein CASSQGAGVAYGYTF.

This sequence joins TRBV19 and TRBJ2-7, with 9 nucleotides matching TRBD1. Germline V CDR1 and CDR2: LNHDA, SQIVND (reference sequence). Losses at the gene ends were 1 base for V and 6 bases for J; bases not matched to a gene: 4. This CDR3 is 14 amino acids long. CDR3 residues: CASSIGGQGIEQYF. CDR3 nucleotide sequence: TGTGCCAGTAGTATAGGGGGACAGGGAATCGAGCAGTACTTC. The whole variable domain, filled in from reference TRBV19 and TRBJ2-7, reads DGGITQSPKYLFRKEGQNVTLSCEQNLNHDAMYWYRQDPGQGLRLIYYSQIVNDFQKGDIAEGYSVSREKKESFPLTVTSAQKNPTAFYLCASSIGGQGIEQYFGPGTRLTVT.

The chain links TRBV29-1 to TRBJ1-2; D call uncertain. Germline V gene lookup returns CDR1 SQVTM and CDR2 ANQGSEA. The CDR3 spans 12 residues. The V end lost 5 bases, the J end lost 1 base, and 8 bases lay between the germline ends. The CDR3 loop is CSVWLSNYGYTF. The CDR3 nucleotides are TGCAGCGTTTGGCTCAGTAACTATGGCTACACCTTC.

This chain connects TRBV2 to TRBJ2-5, with a tentative D call TRBD2 (5 bases). The CDR3 is 11 residues long. CDR1 and CDR2 (germline): SNHLY, FYNNEI. Trimming removed 11 bases from V and 3 bases from J, with 10 bases in between. In nucleotides, the CDR3 is TGTGCCGGCTCAGCGGAAGAGACCCAGTACTTC. As protein: CAGSAEETQYF.

Comments on this clone: At one boundary the junction diverges from the germline segment, which might be a read error. The chain employs TRBV7-7 and TRBJ2-2, with a weak D call TRBD1 (6 bases). From germline, CDR1 is SSHAT and CDR2 FNYEAQ (reference sequence). The CDR3 runs 13 residues. CDR3 DNA sequence: TGTGCTAGCAGCTTAGAAGGGGGCGGGGAGCTGTTTTTT. Translation gives CASSLEGGGELFF.

The chain links TRBV28 to TRBJ2-7; the D gene is possibly TRBD1 (5 bases). CDR1 is MDHEN, CDR2 SYDVKM, per germline. V was clipped by 5 bases and J by 2 bases, with 13 bases between them. The CDR3 totals 14 residues. This CDR3 is CASSPNRPPYEQYF. The DNA of the CDR3 is TGTGCCAGCAGTCCCAACAGGCCCCCCTACGAGCAGTACTTC.

This chain links TRBV19 with TRBJ2-7; 14 bases agree with TRBD2. Unmatched junction bases numbered 3, after V lost 9 bases and J lost 2 bases. Germline V CDR1 and CDR2: LNHDA, SQIVND (reference sequence). The CDR3 spans 14 residues. CDR3 amino acids: CASRLAGGPYEQYF. CDR3 in DNA: TGTGCCAGCCGACTAGCGGGAGGGCCCTACGAGCAGTACTTC.

The V and J genes are TRBV4-1 and TRBJ1-5; the D is unclear. The germline V and J ends were trimmed by 2 bases and 6 bases, with 11 bases remaining between them. The CDR3 extends over 14 amino acids. Germline lookup yields CDR1 MGHRA and CDR2 YSYEKL. The CDR3 spells CASSQLGDPQPQHF. DNA of the CDR3: TGCGCCAGCAGCCAATTGGGAGATCCTCAGCCCCAGCATTTT.

This clone was observed a handful of times. The J gene is TRBJ1-1, the V gene TRBV12-3 or TRBV12-4, with no clear D. Trimming pared 6 bases from V and 0 bases from J, leaving 5 bases between. This CDR3 has 12 amino acids. CDR3 coding DNA: TGTGCCAGCAGCCCCATGAACACTGAAGCTTTCTTT. It encodes CASSPMNTEAFF.

The chain recombines TRBV21-1 with TRBJ1-1; the D segment call TRBD1 is taken from the table without a DNA check. TRBV21-1 is flagged as a pseudogene. This CDR3 is built from 13 residues. The CDR3 coding sequence is TGTGCCAGCAGATCAGGGGGCTCGCATGAAGCTTTCTTT. It codes for CASRSGGSHEAFF.

The J gene is TRBJ1-6, the V gene TRBV7-8, with a tentative D call TRBD1 (5 bases). The germline gives CDR1 SGHVS, CDR2 FQNEAQ. The CDR3 runs to 17 residues. V lost 5 bases, J lost 0 bases, and 14 bases lay in between. CDR3 region: CASSPGGAVSYNSPLHF. The CDR3 bases are TGTGCCAGCAGCCCCGGGGGAGCGGTCTCCTATAATTCACCCCTCCACTTT.

The rearrangement links TRBV5-1 to TRBJ1-3; TRBD1 aligns across 9 bases. After removal of 4 bases from V and 5 bases from J, the junction contained 7 bases not matched to a gene. Germline V gives CDR1 SGHRS, CDR2 YFSETQ. The CDR3 runs to 15 residues. The CDR3 spells CASSVGDRDRNTIYF. In DNA, the CDR3 is TGCGCCAGCAGCGTGGGGGACAGGGATAGAAACACCATATATTTT.

V and J are TRBV3-1 (or the pseudogene TRBV3-2) and TRBJ1-2, with TRBD1 as a possible D gene (6 bases). The CDR3 totals 14 residues. CDR1 LGHDT and CDR2 YNNKEL come from the germline V gene (reference sequence). V lost 2 bases to trimming and J lost 0 bases, with 7 bases between them. The CDR3 here is CASSQQGSNYGYTF. CDR3 coding DNA: TGTGCCAGCAGCCAACAGGGGTCTAACTATGGCTACACCTTC.

Ten or more counts support this clone. The chain joins TRBV12-3 or TRBV12-4 to TRBJ2-1, with D possibly being TRBD1 (5 bases). The CDR3 length is 12 residues. Trimming cost V 1 base and J 9 bases, with 7 bases left between them. CDR3 DNA: TGTGCCAGCAGTTTAGTAGGGGCTGAGCAGTTCTTC. This sequence encodes CASSLVGAEQFF.

The chain employs TRBV19 and TRBJ1-6; D might be TRBD1 (6 bases). Trimming pared 5 bases from V and 10 bases from J, leaving 15 bases between. Germline CDR1 reads LNHDA; CDR2 reads SQIVND (reference sequence). The CDR3 runs 14 residues. The CDR3 sequence is CASSSDSAGSPLHF. The CDR3 nucleotides read TGTGCCAGTAGTTCGGACAGTGCTGGCTCACCCCTCCACTTT. The full variable domain, with the rest looked up from reference TRBV19 and TRBJ1-6, is DGGITQSPKYLFRKEGQNVTLSCEQNLNHDAMYWYRQDPGQGLRLIYYSQIVNDFQKGDIAEGYSVSREKKESFPLTVTSAQKNPTAFYLCASSSDSAGSPLHFGNGTRLTVT.

The gene calls are TRBV6-6 and TRBJ1-1; 9 nucleotides align to TRBD1. After removal of 2 bases from V and 1 base from J, the junction contained 2 bases not matched to a gene. The CDR3 is made up of 15 amino acids. The germline V gene has CDR1 MNHNY and CDR2 SVGAGI (reference sequence). The CDR3 sequence is CASSYRTGANTEAFF. The CDR3 nucleotides are TGTGCCAGCAGTTACAGGACAGGGGCGAACACTGAAGCTTTCTTT.

This sequence joins TRBV1 and TRBJ2-3; the D call in the table, TRBD2, was not verified against the DNA. TRBV1 is deemed a pseudogene. The CDR3 totals 22 residues. The CDR3 region has the DNA TGCACCAGCAGCCAAGTAATTCGGCAAATTTCCAATAGCGACCTAAGCACAGATACGCAGTATTTT. Protein product: CTSSQVIRQISNSDLSTDTQYF.

V is TRBV10-3 and J is TRBJ1-1, with 8 bases matching TRBD1. The CDR3 spans 16 residues. Trimming removed 5 bases from V and 0 bases from J; junction bases left unmatched: 8. Germline CDR1 and CDR2: ENHRY and SYGVKD. The CDR3 reads CAISFTGGLMNTEAFF. The CDR3 nucleotides read TGTGCCATCAGTTTTACAGGGGGATTAATGAACACTGAAGCTTTCTTT.

This clone was observed once. The V gene is TRBV5-4, the J gene TRBJ1-2, with 7 bases fitting TRBD1. The CDR3 runs to 14 residues. CDR1 and CDR2 from the germline V gene are SGHNT and YYREEE (reference sequence). V shed 1 base, J shed 6 bases, and the junction held 6 bases outside the gene matches. The CDR3 region is CASSLSGTEDGYTF. The CDR3 DNA reads as TGTGCCAGCAGCTTGTCCGGGACAGAGGATGGCTACACCTTC.